Sequencing of this TCR beta chain was carried out in a study of T cells in tumors after PD-1 blockade. This CDR3 region has 15 residues. Germline V gene lookup returns CDR1 MGHRA and CDR2 YSYEKL. The germline V and J ends were trimmed by 4 bases and 0 bases, with 11 bases remaining between them. Assay: immunoSEQ multiplex PCR; the TCRdb copy retains only in-frame clones and omits some. Of around 49,000 clones listed, around 85% are singletons. This clone was counted between two and nine times. The sequences come from PBMCs, collected before anti-PD-1 treatment. The rearrangement uses TRBV4-1 and TRBJ2-3; D tentatively reads TRBD1 or TRBD2 (6 bases each). This receptor was identified in a human donor with basal cell carcinoma. CDR3 amino acids: CASSLWGASTDTQYF. Written as DNA, the CDR3 is TGCGCCAGCAGCCTTTGGGGGGCGAGCACAGATACGCAGTATTTT.